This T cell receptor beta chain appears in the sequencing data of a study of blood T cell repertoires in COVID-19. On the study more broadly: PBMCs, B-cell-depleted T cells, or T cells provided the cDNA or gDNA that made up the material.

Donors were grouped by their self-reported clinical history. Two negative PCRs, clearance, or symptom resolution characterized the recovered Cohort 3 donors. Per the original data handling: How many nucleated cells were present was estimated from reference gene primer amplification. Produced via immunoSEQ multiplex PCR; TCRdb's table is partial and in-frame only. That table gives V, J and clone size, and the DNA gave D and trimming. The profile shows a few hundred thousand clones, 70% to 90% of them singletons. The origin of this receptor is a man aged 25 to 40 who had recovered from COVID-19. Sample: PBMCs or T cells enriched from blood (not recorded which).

The CDR3 spells CAISGGTGRHGYTF. CDR3 DNA sequence: TGTGCCATCAGTGGTGGGACAGGGCGCCATGGCTACACCTTC. This chain joins TRBV10-3 and TRBJ1-2, with 9 bases identical to TRBD1. The CDR3 consists of 14 residues. Germline V gene sequence: CDR1 ENHRY, CDR2 SYGVKD. Trimming removed 4 bases from V and 6 bases from J; junction bases left unmatched: 6.